Each of the 17 T cell receptor beta chains below was sequenced from the same sample in a study of CD8 T cells in ankylosing spondylitis. The study's findings and limits: About eight highly homologous variants made up a TCR beta motif that seemed to typify ankylosing spondylitis blood.

These TCRs are of unknown antigen specificity. One entry per CDR3 protein results from TCRdb running MiXCR on the 5' RACE reads. The sample records fewer than 450,000 distinct CDR3 sequences, 15% to 20% being singletons. Sequencing was performed on blood, either unsorted or a sorted T cell fraction (not recorded which). Every receptor here comes from a male donor with ankylosing spondylitis.

The CDR3 nucleotides are TGTGCCAGCAGCCAAGAGGCAGGGGCAGCCAAAAACATTCAGTACTTC. It translates to CASSQEAGAAKNIQYF. This chain uses TRBV3-1 with TRBJ2-4; perhaps TRBD1 as D (6 bases). The CDR3 runs to 16 residues. The germline gives CDR1 LGHDT, CDR2 YNNKEL (reference sequence). Trimming took off 0 bases at V and 0 bases at J, with 9 bases between the two ends.

The chain uses TRBV20-1 and TRBJ1-2; a weak D match, TRBD1 (6 bases). The ends were cut back, 5 bases at V and 2 bases at J, with 12 bases in the middle. The CDR3 contains 13 residues. Germline CDR1 reads DFQATT; CDR2 reads SNEGSKA (reference sequence). This chain's CDR3 is CSAGQLENYGYTF. Here the CDR3 DNA reads TGCAGTGCTGGACAGCTAGAGAACTATGGCTACACCTTC.

This sequence joins TRBV28 and TRBJ1-1; 9 bases map to TRBD1. Germline trimming cut 5 bases from V and 5 bases from J; bases unmatched to any gene: 9. The V gene's germline CDR1 is MDHEN and CDR2 SYDVKM. This CDR3 has 15 residues. In nucleotides, the CDR3 is TGTGCCAGCAGTCCACCGACAGGGGGTATGACTGAAGCTTTCTTT. Translated: CASSPPTGGMTEAFF. Drawing the rest from reference TRBV28 and TRBJ1-1, the complete variable domain is DVKVTQSSRYLVKRTGEKVFLECVQDMDHENMFWYRQDPGLGLRLIYFSYDVKMKEKGDIPEGYSVSREKKERFSLILESASTNQTSMYLCASSPPTGGMTEAFFGQGTRLTVV.

For the CDR3, the DNA is TGCAGTGCTAGAGAGGTTCGGCGGGGAGGGACCCAGTACTTC. Translation: CSAREVRRGGTQYF. The J gene is TRBJ2-5, the V gene TRBV20-1; perhaps TRBD2 as D (6 bases). This CDR3 comprises 14 residues. Trimming stripped 0 bases from V and 7 bases from J, with 15 bases between. Germline CDR1 reads DFQATT; CDR2 reads SNEGSKA (reference sequence).

The rearrangement uses TRBV3-1 and TRBJ1-2; 9 nucleotides align to TRBD1. The germline V gene has CDR1 LGHDT and CDR2 YNNKEL (reference sequence). With 4 bases clipped from V and 2 bases from J, the junction kept 8 bases outside the gene matches. The CDR3 length is 16 residues. Here the CDR3 reads CASSLLDRGSNYGYTF. DNA of the CDR3: TGTGCCAGCAGCCTGTTGGACAGGGGATCAAACTATGGCTACACCTTC. Looking up the rest from reference TRBV3-1 and TRBJ1-2 gives the full variable domain: DTAVSQTPKYLVTQMGNDKSIKCEQNLGHDTMYWYKQDSKKFLKIMFSYNNKELIINETVPNRFSPKSPDKAHLNLHINSLELGDSAVYFCASSLLDRGSNYGYTFGSGTRLTVV.

This clonotype has a handful of counts. The rearrangement joins TRBV29-1 to TRBJ2-7; a weak D match, TRBD1 (6 bases). The CDR3 loop spans 14 amino acids. Germline CDR1 is SQVTM and CDR2 is ANQGSEA. The ends were cut back, 4 bases at V and 2 bases at J, with 15 bases in the middle. CDR3 nucleotide sequence: TGCAGCGTTGCTCTTCGGCAGGGGCCCTACGAGCAGTACTTC. This gives the protein CSVALRQGPYEQYF.

The table lists this clonotype with a few counts. The V gene is TRBV20-1, the J gene TRBJ2-3; 15 bases fit TRBD2. CDR1 and CDR2 from the germline V gene are DFQATT and SNEGSKA (reference sequence). This CDR3 is built from 15 residues. After removal of 6 bases from V and 5 bases from J, the junction contained 6 bases not matched to a gene. Here the CDR3 reads CSAPWGLAGGDTQYF. The CDR3 DNA reads as TGCAGTGCCCCGTGGGGACTAGCGGGAGGAGATACGCAGTATTTT.

CDR3 region: CASSSTSGRAYEQFF. The CDR3 DNA reads TGTGCCAGCAGCTCGACTAGCGGGAGAGCATATGAGCAGTTCTTC. V and J are TRBV7-9 and TRBJ2-1; 12 nucleotides line up with TRBD2. Germline lookup yields CDR1 SEHNR and CDR2 FQNEAQ (reference sequence). The junction had 6 bases not matched to a gene; V was cut back by 4 bases and J by 8 bases. The CDR3 extends over 15 amino acids.

This clonotype was seen only a few times. The chain couples TRBV5-6 to TRBJ1-1; 7 bases are shared with TRBD1. Trimming took 4 bases from V and 4 from J; bases not matched to a gene: 4. CDR3 length: 13 residues. Germline V gene data show CDR1 as SGHDT and CDR2 as YYEEEE. CDR3 DNA: TGTGCCAGCAGCAGGAGGACAGGCACTGAAGCTTTCTTT. Amino acids: CASSRRTGTEAFF. The full variable domain, with the rest looked up from reference TRBV5-6 and TRBJ1-1, is DAGVTQSPTHLIKTRGQQVTLRCSPKSGHDTVSWYQQALGQGPQFIFQYYEEEERQRGNFPDRFSGHQFPNYSSELNVNALLLGDSALYLCASSRRTGTEAFFGQGTRLTVV.

This clonotype was seen a few times. The genes are TRBV5-1 and TRBJ2-5; D ambiguous. Deletions cut 0 bases from V and 5 bases from J, with 14 bases between. CDR3 length: 15 amino acids. Germline CDR1 reads SGHRS; CDR2 reads YFSETQ. CDR3 loop: CASSLGVGMQETQYF. DNA for the CDR3: TGCGCCAGCAGCTTGGGTGTAGGTATGCAGGAGACCCAGTACTTC.

This clonotype showed up just a few times. As DNA, the CDR3 is TGCGCCAGCAGCTCCGCAAAGCTTCAGGGGGCGCTTCCCAATGAGCAGTTCTTC. Protein: CASSSAKLQGALPNEQFF. This sequence joins TRBV5-1 and TRBJ2-1; 8 bases line up with TRBD1. This CDR3 has 18 amino acids. The trim removed 3 bases at V and 6 bases at J, leaving 17 bases unmatched. The germline CDR1 and CDR2 sequences are SGHRS and YFSETQ.

In this sample, this clonotype turned up a few times. The V gene is TRBV5-1, the J gene TRBJ1-1; TRBD1 matches at 10 bases. Losses at the gene ends were 5 bases for V and 6 bases for J; bases not matched to a gene: 10. The germline gives CDR1 SGHRS, CDR2 YFSETQ. The CDR3 is 15 amino acids. The CDR3 DNA sequence: TGCGCCAGCAGGAAAAACCCGGGACAGGGGTCTGAAGCTTTCTTT. This gives the protein CASRKNPGQGSEAFF.

This clonotype was seen a few times. V gene TRBV20-1 combines with J gene TRBJ2-3, with TRBD2 identical over 11 bases. The junction had 3 bases not matched to a gene; V was cut back by 4 bases and J by 0 bases. The CDR3 covers 15 residues. The germline gives CDR1 DFQATT, CDR2 SNEGSKA (reference sequence). The CDR3 spells CSATLAGGSTDTQYF. DNA of the CDR3: TGCAGTGCTACTTTAGCGGGAGGGAGCACAGATACGCAGTATTTT.

In nucleotides, the CDR3 is TGTGCCAGCAGGCCCGGGGGACTAGCGGAGACCTACGAGCAGTACTTC. It is translated as CASRPGGLAETYEQYF. This sequence joins TRBV6-2 or TRBV6-3 and TRBJ2-7; 11 nucleotides line up with TRBD2. Germline CDR1 MNHEY, CDR2 SVGEGT. The CDR3 sequence is 16 residues long. Trimming at V came to 6 bases and at J to 2 bases, leaving 9 bases not matched to a gene.

This sequence joins TRBV10-1 and TRBJ2-3, with D maybe TRBD1 (6 bases). Germline lookup yields CDR1 WNHNN and CDR2 SYGVQD (reference sequence). V lost 5 bases to trimming and J lost 3 bases, with 15 bases between them. The CDR3 is 15 residues long. This chain's CDR3 is CASSMRTGNTDTQYF. CDR3 coding DNA: TGCGCCAGCAGTATGAGAACAGGGAATACAGATACGCAGTATTTT.

As to this clonotype: At one end, the junction sequence differs from germline, possibly due to a read error. The chain employs TRBV7-9 and TRBJ1-6; 8 bases fit TRBD1. The CDR3 has 16 amino acids. Germline CDR1 reads SEHNR; CDR2 reads FQNEAQ (reference sequence). Here the CDR3 DNA reads TGTGCCGGCAGCTTAGGGGACAGGCGATCGGATTCACCCCTCCACTTT. Protein product: CAGSLGDRRSDSPLHF. Full variable domain (missing parts from reference TRBV7-9 and TRBJ1-6): DTGVSQNPRHKITKRGQNVTFRCDPISEHNRLYWYRQTLGQGPEFLTYFQNEAQLEKSRLLSDRFSAERPKGSFSTLEIQRTEQGDSAMYLCAGSLGDRRSDSPLHFGNGTRLTVT.

This clonotype was seen repeatedly, ten times or more. The chain links TRBV20-1 to TRBJ2-3; 7 bases agree with TRBD1. Germline CDR1 is DFQATT and CDR2 is SNEGSKA (reference sequence). The junction had 5 bases not matched to a gene; V was cut back by 5 bases and J by 3 bases. The CDR3 extends over 13 amino acids. CDR3 coding DNA: TGCAGTGCTGAGGGGGCTGGGACAGATACGCAGTATTTT. It codes for CSAEGAGTDTQYF.